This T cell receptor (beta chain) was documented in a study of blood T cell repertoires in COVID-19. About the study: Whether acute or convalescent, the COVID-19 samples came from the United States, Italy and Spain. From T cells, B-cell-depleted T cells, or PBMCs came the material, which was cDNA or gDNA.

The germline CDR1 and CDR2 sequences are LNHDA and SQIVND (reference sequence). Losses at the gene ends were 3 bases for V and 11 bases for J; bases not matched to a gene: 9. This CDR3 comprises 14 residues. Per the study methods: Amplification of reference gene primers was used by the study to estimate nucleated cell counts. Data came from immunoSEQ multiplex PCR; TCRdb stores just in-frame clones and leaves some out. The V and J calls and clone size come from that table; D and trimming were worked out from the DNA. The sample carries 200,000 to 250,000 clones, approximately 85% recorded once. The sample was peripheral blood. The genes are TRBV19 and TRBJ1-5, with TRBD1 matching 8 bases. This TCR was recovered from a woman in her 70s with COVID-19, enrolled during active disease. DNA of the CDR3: TGTGCCAGTAGTATTGAGGCAGGGGGCAAGGCCCAGCATTTT. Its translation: CASSIEAGGKAQHF.